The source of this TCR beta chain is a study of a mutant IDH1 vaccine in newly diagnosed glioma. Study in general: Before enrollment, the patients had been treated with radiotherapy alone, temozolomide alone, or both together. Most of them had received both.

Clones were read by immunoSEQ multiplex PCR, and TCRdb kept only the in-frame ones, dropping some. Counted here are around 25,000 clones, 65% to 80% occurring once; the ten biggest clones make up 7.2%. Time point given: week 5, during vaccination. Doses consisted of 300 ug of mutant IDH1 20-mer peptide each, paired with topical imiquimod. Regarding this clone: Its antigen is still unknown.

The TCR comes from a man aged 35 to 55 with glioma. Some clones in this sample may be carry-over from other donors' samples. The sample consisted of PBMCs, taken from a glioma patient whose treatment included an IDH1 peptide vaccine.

The CDR3 DNA reads TGTGCCAGCAGCGAAGATGGGTCCCGAGAGACCCAGTACTTC. Protein: CASSEDGSRETQYF. The rearrangement joins TRBV11-2 to TRBJ2-5; D is undetermined. Germline V gives CDR1 SGHAT, CDR2 FQNNGV. V dropped 5 bases and J dropped 4 bases, with 14 bases sitting between them. The CDR3 consists of 14 residues.